Presented here are 2 T cell receptor beta chains from one specimen sequenced in a study of cytomegalovirus exposure and HLA in healthy donors. Researchers ran the PCR with 60 Vbeta and 13 Jbeta primers. Sequencing was performed with immunoSEQ multiplex PCR; in TCRdb, only in-frame clones are kept and a portion is missing. Of about 120,000 clones in the sample, 80% are singletons; the top ten hold 8.5% to 10%. Specimen: PBMCs. The receptors were gathered from a female donor in good health and CMV-seropositive.

The chain joins TRBV9 to TRBJ1-2; D is unresolved. Deletions cut 0 bases from V and 4 bases from J, with 13 bases between. The CDR3 contains 15 residues. Germline values: CDR1 SGDLS, CDR2 YYNGEE. CDR3 nucleotide sequence: TGTGCCAGCAGCGTAGAAGGCAGGCCTTCCTATGGCTACACCTTC. Amino acid sequence: CASSVEGRPSYGYTF.

The chain employs TRBV5-1 and TRBJ1-2, with D perhaps TRBD1 (6 bases). The CDR3 covers 13 residues. The V and J ends lost 4 bases and 1 base respectively, with 8 bases between them. Germline-derived CDR1 and CDR2 are SGHRS and YFSETQ. The CDR3 region has the DNA TGCGCCAGCAGCCCACAGGGTAACTATGGCTACACCTTC. This codes for CASSPQGNYGYTF. Full variable domain (missing parts from reference TRBV5-1 and TRBJ1-2): KAGVTQTPRYLIKTRGQQVTLSCSPISGHRSVSWYQQTPGQGLQFLFEYFSETQRNKGNFPGRFSGRQFSNSRSEMNVSTLELGDSALYLCASSPQGNYGYTFGSGTRLTVV.